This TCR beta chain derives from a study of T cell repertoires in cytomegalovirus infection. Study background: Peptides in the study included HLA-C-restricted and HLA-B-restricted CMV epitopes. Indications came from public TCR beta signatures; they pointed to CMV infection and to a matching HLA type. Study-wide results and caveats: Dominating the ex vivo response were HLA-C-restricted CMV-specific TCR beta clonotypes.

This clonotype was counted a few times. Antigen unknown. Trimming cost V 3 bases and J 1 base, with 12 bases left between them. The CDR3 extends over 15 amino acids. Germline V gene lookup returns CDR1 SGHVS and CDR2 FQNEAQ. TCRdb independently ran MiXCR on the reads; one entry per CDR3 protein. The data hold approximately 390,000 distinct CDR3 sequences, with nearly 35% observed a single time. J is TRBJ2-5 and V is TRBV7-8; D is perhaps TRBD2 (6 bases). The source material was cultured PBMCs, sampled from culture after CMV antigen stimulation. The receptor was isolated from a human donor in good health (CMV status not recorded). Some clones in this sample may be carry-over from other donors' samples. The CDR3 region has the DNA TGTGCCAGCAGCTTCCTCCGGGACTTCCAAGAGACCCAGTACTTC. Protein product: CASSFLRDFQETQYF.